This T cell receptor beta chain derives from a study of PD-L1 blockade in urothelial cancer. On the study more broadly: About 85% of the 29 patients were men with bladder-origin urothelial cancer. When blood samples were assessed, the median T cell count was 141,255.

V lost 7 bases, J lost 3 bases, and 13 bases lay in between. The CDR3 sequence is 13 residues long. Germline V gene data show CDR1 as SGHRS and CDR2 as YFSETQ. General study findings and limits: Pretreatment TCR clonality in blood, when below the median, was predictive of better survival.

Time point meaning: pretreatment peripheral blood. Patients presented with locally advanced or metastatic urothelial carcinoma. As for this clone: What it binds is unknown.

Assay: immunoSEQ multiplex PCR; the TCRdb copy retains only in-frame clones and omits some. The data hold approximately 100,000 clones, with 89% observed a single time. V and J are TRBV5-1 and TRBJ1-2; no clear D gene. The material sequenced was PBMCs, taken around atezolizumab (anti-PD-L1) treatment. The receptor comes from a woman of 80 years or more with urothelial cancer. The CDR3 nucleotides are TGCGCCAGCGCGAGGATTCCGGACTATGGCTACACCTTC. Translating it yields CASARIPDYGYTF.